These T cell receptor beta chains were read from a single sample in a study of cytomegalovirus exposure and HLA in healthy donors. TCRdb keeps only in-frame clones here, not all; method: immunoSEQ multiplex PCR. The data hold under 130,000 clones, with 65% to 85% observed a single time. Source material: PBMCs. The origin of the receptors is a young man in good health and CMV-seronegative. Each CDR3 is given with its conserved first and last residue. The D gene is left open where the match is weak. Size is stated for part of the rows, as once, few or many counts, or as a class when the clone is expanded.

TGTGCCAGTAGCCCGAGCGGGAGGTCTTACAATGAGCAGTTCTTC | CASSPSGRSYNEQFF | TRBJ2-1 | TRBD2 | TRBV19 | -
TGTGCCAGCAGCTTAGAGGGGTACGGCACCTCCTACGAGCAGTACTTC | CASSLEGYGTSYEQYF | TRBJ2-7 | - | TRBV7-2 | once
TGTGCCAGCAGTTTCGATCAGGGAGGTGGCTACACCTTC | CASSFDQGGGYTF | TRBJ1-2 | - | TRBV27 | -
TGTGCCAGCAGTGCTTCTCTGGCAGGTGCCTACGAGCAGTACTTC | CASSASLAGAYEQYF | TRBJ2-7 | - | TRBV25-1 | -
TGTGCCAGCATCCGAGACAGCTATAACTATGGCTACACCTTC | CASIRDSYNYGYTF | TRBJ1-2 | - | TRBV28 | -
TGTGCCAGCAGTGAAGTAGGGACAGGGGTCGGCTACACCTTC | CASSEVGTGVGYTF | TRBJ1-2 | TRBD1 | TRBV6-1 | -
TGTGCCAGCAGCCCCCGCCGCACAGCCAAACCGAGACACCGGGGAGCTGTTTTT | CASSPRRTAKPRHRGAVF | TRBJ2-2 | - | TRBV5-6 | -
TGTGCCAGCAGCGTCGGAGTTTATGGCTACACCTTC | CASSVGVYGYTF | TRBJ1-2 | - | TRBV9 | -
TGTGCCTGGAGTGCACCCAACCTGGGCGCAGGAAACACCATATATTTT | CAWSAPNLGAGNTIYF | TRBJ1-3 | - | TRBV30 | -
TGCAGCGTTGGTAGGAACACCGGGGAGCTGTTTTTT | CSVGRNTGELFF | TRBJ2-2 | - | TRBV29-1 | once
TGTGCCAGCACCGGGACCGGGACAAGGCATGAAAAATTGTTTTTT | CASTGTGTRHEKLFF | TRBJ1-4 | - | TRBV6-5 | -
TGCGCCAGCAGCAGCACCCTAACCGGGACTAGCGGGAGAACAGATACGCAGTATTTT | CASSSTLTGTSGRTDTQYF | TRBJ2-3 | TRBD2 | TRBV5-1 | -
TGTGCCAGCAGCCAAGTAAGCGGGAGTTTTGAGACCCAGTACTTC | CASSQVSGSFETQYF | TRBJ2-5 | TRBD2 | TRBV14 | -
TGTGCCAGCAGGTTAAAGCGGAGTAGCTCCTACAATGAGCAGTTCTTC | CASRLKRSSSYNEQFF | TRBJ2-1 | - | TRBV11-1 | -